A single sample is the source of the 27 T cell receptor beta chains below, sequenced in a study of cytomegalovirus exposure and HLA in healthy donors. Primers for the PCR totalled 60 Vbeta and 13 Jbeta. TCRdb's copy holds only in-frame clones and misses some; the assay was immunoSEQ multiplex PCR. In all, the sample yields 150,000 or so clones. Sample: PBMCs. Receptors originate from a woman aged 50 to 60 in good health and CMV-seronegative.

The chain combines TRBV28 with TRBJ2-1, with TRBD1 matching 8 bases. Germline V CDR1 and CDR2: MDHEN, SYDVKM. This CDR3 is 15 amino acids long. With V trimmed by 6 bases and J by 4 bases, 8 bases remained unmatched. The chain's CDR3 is CASRPLQGDYNEQFF. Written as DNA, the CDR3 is TGTGCCAGCAGACCGTTACAGGGGGATTACAATGAGCAGTTCTTC.

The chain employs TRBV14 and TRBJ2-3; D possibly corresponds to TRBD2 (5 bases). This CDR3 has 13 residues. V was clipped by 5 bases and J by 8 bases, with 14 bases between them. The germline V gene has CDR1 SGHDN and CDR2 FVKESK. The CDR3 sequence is CASSKPEGGTQYF. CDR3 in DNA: TGTGCCAGCAGCAAGCCTGAGGGTGGTACGCAGTATTTT.

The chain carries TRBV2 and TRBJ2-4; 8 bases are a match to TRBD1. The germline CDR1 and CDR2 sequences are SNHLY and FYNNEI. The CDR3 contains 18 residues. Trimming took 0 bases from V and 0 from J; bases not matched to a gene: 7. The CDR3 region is CASSEALQGATAKNIQYF. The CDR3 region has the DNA TGTGCCAGCAGTGAAGCGCTTCAGGGGGCCACAGCCAAAAACATTCAGTACTTC.

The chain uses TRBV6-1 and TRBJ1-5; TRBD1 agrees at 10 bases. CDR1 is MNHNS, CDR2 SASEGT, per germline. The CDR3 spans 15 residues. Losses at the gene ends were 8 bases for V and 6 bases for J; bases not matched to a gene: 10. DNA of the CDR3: TGTGCCAGCTTGGAGTTGGGACAGGGGTTTCAGCCCCAGCATTTT. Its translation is CASLELGQGFQPQHF.

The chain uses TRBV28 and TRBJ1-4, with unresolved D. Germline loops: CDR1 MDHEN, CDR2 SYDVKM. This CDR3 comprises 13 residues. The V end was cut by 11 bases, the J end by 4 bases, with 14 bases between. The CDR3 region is CASGLSFNEKLFF. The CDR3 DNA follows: TGTGCCTCCGGTCTTTCATTTAATGAAAAACTGTTTTTT.

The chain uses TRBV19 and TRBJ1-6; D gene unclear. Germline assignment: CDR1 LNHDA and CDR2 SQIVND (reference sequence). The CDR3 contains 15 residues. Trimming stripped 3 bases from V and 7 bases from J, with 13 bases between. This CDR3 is CASSMEQLVNSPLHF. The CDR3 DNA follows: TGTGCCAGTAGTATGGAACAGCTCGTGAATTCACCCCTCCACTTT. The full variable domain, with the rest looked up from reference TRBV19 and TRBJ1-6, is DGGITQSPKYLFRKEGQNVTLSCEQNLNHDAMYWYRQDPGQGLRLIYYSQIVNDFQKGDIAEGYSVSREKKESFPLTVTSAQKNPTAFYLCASSMEQLVNSPLHFGNGTRLTVT.

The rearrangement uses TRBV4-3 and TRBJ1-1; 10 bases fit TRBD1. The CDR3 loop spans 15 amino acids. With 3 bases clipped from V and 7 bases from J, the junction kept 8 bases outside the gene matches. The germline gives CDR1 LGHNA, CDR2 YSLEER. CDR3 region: CASSQDRGGFFEAFF. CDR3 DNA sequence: TGCGCCAGCAGCCAGGACAGGGGGGGATTTTTTGAAGCTTTCTTT.

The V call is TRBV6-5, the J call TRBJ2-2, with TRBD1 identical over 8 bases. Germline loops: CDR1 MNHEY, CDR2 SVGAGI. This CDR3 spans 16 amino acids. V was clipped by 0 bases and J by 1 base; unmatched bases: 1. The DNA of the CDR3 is TGTGCCAGCAGTTACTCAGGACAGGGGAACACCGGGGAGCTGTTTTTT. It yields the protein CASSYSGQGNTGELFF.

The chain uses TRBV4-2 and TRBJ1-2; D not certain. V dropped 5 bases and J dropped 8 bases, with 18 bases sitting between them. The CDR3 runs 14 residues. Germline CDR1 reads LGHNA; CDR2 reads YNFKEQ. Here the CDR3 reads CASSIPAQNSGYTF. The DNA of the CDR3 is TGTGCCAGCAGCATCCCAGCCCAGAACAGCGGCTACACCTTC.

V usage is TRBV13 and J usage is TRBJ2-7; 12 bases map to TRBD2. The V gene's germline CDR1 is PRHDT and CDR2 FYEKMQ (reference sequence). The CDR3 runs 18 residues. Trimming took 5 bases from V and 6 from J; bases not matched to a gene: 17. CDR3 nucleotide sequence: TGTGCCAGCAGCGATTGGGGGCGGCTAGCGGGGGGGCATGTCGAGCAGTACTTC. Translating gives CASSDWGRLAGGHVEQYF.

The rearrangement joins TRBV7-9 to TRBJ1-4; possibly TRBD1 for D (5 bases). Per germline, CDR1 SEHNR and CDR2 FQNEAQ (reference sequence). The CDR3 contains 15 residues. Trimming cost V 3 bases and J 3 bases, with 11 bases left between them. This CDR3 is CASSLTQGANEKLFF. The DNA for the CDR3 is TGTGCCAGCAGCTTGACCCAGGGCGCTAATGAAAAACTGTTTTTT.

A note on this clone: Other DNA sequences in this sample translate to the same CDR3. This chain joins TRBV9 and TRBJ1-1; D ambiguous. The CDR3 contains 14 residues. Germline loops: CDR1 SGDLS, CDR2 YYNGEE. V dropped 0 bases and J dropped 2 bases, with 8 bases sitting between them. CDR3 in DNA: TGTGCCAGCAGCGTAGGGAGTGACAACACTGAAGCTTTCTTT. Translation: CASSVGSDNTEAFF.

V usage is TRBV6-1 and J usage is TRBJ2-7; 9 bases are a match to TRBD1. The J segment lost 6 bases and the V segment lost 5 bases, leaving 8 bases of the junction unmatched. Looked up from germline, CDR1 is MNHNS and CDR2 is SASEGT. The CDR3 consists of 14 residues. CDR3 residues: CASSPWDRAAEQYF. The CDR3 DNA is TGTGCCAGCAGTCCTTGGGACAGGGCTGCCGAGCAGTACTTC.

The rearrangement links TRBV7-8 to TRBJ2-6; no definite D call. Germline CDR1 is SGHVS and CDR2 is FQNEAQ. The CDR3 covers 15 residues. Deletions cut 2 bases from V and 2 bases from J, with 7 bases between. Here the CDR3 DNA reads TGTGCCAGCAGCTTAACTGGTCCTGGGGCCAACGTCCTGACTTTC. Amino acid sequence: CASSLTGPGANVLTF.

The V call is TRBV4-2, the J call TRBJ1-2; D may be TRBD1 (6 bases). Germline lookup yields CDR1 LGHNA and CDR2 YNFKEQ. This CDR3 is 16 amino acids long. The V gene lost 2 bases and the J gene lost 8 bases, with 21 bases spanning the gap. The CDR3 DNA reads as TGTGCCAGCAGCCAAAACGGACAGAACCAATGGGAAGGCTACACCTTC. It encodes CASSQNGQNQWEGYTF.

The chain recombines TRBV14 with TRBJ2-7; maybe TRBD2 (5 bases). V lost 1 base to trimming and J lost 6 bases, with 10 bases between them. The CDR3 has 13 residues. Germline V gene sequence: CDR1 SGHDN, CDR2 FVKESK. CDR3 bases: TGTGCCAGCAGCCAAGCGGGATTACGCGAGCAGTACTTC. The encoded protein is CASSQAGLREQYF.

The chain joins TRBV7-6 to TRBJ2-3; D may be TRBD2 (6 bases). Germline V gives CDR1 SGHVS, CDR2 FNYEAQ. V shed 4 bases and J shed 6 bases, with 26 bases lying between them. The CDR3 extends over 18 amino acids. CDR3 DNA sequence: TGTGCCAGCAGCTCCCCGGGGTTTATAGCGGACCTCAAGGATACGCAGTATTTT. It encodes CASSSPGFIADLKDTQYF.

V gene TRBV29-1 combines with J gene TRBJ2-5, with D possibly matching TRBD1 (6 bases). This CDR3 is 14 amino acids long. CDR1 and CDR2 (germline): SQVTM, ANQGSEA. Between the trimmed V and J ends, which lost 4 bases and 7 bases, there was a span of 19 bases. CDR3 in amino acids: CSVGAQWEGGTQYF. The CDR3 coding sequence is TGCAGCGTTGGAGCCCAGTGGGAAGGGGGGACCCAGTACTTC. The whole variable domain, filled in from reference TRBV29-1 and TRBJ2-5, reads SAVISQKPSRDICQRGTSLTIQCQVDSQVTMMFWYRQQPGQSLTLIATANQGSEATYESGFVIDKFPISRPNLTFSTLTVSNMSPEDSSIYLCSVGAQWEGGTQYFGPGTRLLVL.

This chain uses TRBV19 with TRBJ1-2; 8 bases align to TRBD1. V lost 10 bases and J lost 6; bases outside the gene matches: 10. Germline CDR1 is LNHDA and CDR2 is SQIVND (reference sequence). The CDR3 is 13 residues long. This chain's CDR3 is CATRSGTGHGYTF. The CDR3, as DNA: TGTGCCACCCGATCCGGGACAGGCCATGGCTACACCTTC.

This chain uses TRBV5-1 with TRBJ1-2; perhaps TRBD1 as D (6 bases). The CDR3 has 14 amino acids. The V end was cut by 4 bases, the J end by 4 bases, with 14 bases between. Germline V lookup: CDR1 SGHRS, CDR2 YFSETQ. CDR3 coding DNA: TGCGCCAGCAGCCCTTTAACAGGGTCCTATGGCTACACCTTC. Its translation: CASSPLTGSYGYTF.

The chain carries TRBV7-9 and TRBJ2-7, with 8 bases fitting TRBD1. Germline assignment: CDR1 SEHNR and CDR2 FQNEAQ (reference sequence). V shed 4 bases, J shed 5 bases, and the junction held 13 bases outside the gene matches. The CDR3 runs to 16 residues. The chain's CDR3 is CASSSLVGQGVDEQYF. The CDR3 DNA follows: TGTGCCAGCAGCTCCCTCGTCGGACAGGGAGTTGACGAGCAGTACTTC.

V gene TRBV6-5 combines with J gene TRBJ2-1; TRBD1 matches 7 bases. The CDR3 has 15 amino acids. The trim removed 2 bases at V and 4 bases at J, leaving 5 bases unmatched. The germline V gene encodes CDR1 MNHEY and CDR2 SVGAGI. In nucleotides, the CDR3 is TGTGCCAGCAGTTACCGGGCAGGGGGTTACAATGAGCAGTTCTTC. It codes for CASSYRAGGYNEQFF.

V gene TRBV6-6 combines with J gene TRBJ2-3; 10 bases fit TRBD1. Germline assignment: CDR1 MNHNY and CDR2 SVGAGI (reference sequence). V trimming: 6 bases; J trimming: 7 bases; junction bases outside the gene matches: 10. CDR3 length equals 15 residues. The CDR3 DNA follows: TGTGCCAGCAGACCTAGACAGGGGGCAGCTCATACGCAGTATTTT. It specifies CASRPRQGAAHTQYF.

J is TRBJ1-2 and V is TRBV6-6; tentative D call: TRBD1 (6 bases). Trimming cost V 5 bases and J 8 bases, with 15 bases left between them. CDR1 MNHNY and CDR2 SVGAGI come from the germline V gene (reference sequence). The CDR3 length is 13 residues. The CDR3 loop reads CASSPTGQGGYTF. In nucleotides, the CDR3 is TGTGCCAGCAGTCCGACAGGTCAAGGCGGCTACACCTTC.

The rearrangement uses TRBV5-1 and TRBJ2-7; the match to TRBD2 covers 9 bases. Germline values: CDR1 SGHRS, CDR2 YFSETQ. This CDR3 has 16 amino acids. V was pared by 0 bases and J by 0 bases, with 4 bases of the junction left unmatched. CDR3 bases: TGCGCCAGCAGCTTGGGACTAGCGGTTCGCTCCTACGAGCAGTACTTC. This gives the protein CASSLGLAVRSYEQYF.

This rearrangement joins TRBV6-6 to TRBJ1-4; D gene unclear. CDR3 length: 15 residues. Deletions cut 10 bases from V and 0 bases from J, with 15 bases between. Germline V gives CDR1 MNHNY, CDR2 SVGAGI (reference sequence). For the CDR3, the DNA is TGTGCCACCGGCGGGCAGCTAACAACTAATGAAAAACTGTTTTTT. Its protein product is CATGGQLTTNEKLFF.

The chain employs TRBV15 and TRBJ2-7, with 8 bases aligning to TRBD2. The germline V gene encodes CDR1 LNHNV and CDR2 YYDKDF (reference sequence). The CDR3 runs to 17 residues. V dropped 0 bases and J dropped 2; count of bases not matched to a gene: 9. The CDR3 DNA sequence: TGTGCCACCAGCAGAGATCGGAGCGGGAGCTATACCTACGAGCAGTACTTC. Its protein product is CATSRDRSGSYTYEQYF.